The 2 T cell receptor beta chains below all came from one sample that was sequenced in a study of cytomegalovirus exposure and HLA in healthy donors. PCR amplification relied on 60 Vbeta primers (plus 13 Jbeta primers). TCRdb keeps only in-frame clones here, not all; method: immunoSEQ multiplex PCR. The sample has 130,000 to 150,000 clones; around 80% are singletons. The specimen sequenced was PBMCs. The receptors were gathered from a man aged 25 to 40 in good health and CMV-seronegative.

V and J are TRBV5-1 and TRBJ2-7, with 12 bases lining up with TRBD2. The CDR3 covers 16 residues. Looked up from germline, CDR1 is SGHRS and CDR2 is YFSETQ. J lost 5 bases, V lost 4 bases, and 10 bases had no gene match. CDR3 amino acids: CASSPGSSGRANEQYF. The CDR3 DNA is TGCGCCAGCAGCCCCGGTTCTAGCGGGAGGGCCAACGAGCAGTACTTC.

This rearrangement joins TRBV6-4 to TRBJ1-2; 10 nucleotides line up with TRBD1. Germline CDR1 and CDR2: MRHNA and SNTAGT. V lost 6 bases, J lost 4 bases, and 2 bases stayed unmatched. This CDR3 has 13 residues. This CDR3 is CASSRTGGYGYTF. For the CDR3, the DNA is TGTGCCAGCAGCCGGACAGGGGGCTATGGCTACACCTTC.